The clone carrying this T cell receptor (beta chain) turned up a few times. The antigen is not known. J lost 5 bases, V lost 5 bases, and 16 bases had no gene match. This CDR3 contains 17 residues. The V gene's germline CDR1 is DFQATT and CDR2 SNEGSKA (reference sequence). Every TCR beta cDNA library bore unique molecular identifiers. The authors obtained 500,000 or so cDNA molecules from around 1 to 9.1 million T cells. Via MiXCR, TCRdb re-called the PCR reads, giving one row per CDR3 protein. The sample has 450,000 to 700,000 distinct CDR3 sequences; about 44% are singletons. The data are from a study of post-analysis software for immune sequencing data. Study context: The study covered relapsing-remitting, secondary progressive and progressive-relapsing courses of multiple sclerosis.

General study findings and limits: Normalized Chao1 diversity was significantly reduced in patients versus controls. By F measure, samples from a shared preparation batch strongly co-clustered. A few TRBV segments occurring more often in patients than controls included TRBV5-6, TRBV5-1 and TRBV20-1.

The chain is built from TRBV20-1 and TRBJ2-5, with 11 bases identical to TRBD2. The TCR originated in a girl aged 10-17 years with multiple sclerosis. Sequencing was performed on blood. CDR3 bases: TGCAGTGCTCCGAAGGGGACTAGCGGAGCCAGGGGGGAGACCCAGTACTTC. Its protein product is CSAPKGTSGARGETQYF.